This T cell receptor (beta chain) was found in a study of T cell repertoires in cytomegalovirus infection. Overall study context: Epitope selection comprised recently identified HLA-C-restricted CMV epitopes and well-studied HLA-B-restricted CMV epitopes.

In this sample, this clonotype turned up a few times. The antigen remains unidentified. TCRdb itself ran the reads through MiXCR, one entry per CDR3 protein. The sample has about 700,000 distinct CDR3 sequences; roughly 30% are singletons. Sequencing was performed on cultured PBMCs, taken from culture after CMV antigen stimulation. This sequence originates from a human donor in good health (CMV status not recorded). Some clones in this sample may be carry-over from other donors' samples.

CDR3 region: CASSLSAGRAGQETQYF. CDR3 nucleotides: TGTGCCAGCAGTTTATCTGCCGGAAGGGCGGGGCAAGAGACCCAGTACTTC. The chain joins TRBV27 to TRBJ2-5; a weak D match, TRBD2 (6 bases). The CDR3 runs to 17 residues. Trimming stripped 0 bases from V and 2 bases from J, with 16 bases between. CDR1 and CDR2 from the germline V gene are MNHEY and SMNVEV (reference sequence).